Listed below are T cell receptor beta chains from one sample, sequenced in a study of T cell changes during pregnancy in multiple sclerosis. Clones were read by immunoSEQ multiplex PCR, and TCRdb kept only the in-frame ones, dropping some. There are about 85,000 clones in the sample; approximately 90% occur only once, and approximately 2.5% lies in the top ten. The material was peripheral blood, obtained in the first trimester of pregnancy. These receptors were taken from a female donor with multiple sclerosis, enrolled in a pregnancy study. Each CDR3 is given with its conserved first and last residue. D genes are given only for firm matches. Some rows have no size entry. The others give once, few or many, or a class for an expanded clone.

d_call	v_call	clone_size	j_call	cdr3_nt	cdr3_aa
TRBD1	TRBV18	NA	TRBJ2-7	TGTGCCAGCTCACGGGGACAGGGCCCCTACGAGCAGTACTTC	CASSRGQGPYEQYF
NA	TRBV14	few	TRBJ1-6	TGTGCCAGCAGTCCCCAGGGCCTTGGTTCACCCCTCCACTTT	CASSPQGLGSPLHF
TRBD2	TRBV28	NA	TRBJ2-3	TGTGCCAGCAGCTCCAGCGGGAGGGCCGGGGATACGCAGTATTTT	CASSSSGRAGDTQYF
TRBD2	TRBV6-4	NA	TRBJ2-1	TGTGCCAGCAGTCGGACTAGCGGGGAGGGTAATGAGCAGTTCTTC	CASSRTSGEGNEQFF
NA	TRBV27	NA	TRBJ2-3	TGTGCCAGCAGTTTCGGACAGTCTAGCACAGATACGCAGTATTTT	CASSFGQSSTDTQYF
NA	TRBV11-2	NA	TRBJ2-1	TGTGCCAGCAGCTTAGGCGTCGGCGGGATCTACAATGAGCAGTTCTTC	CASSLGVGGIYNEQFF
TRBD2	TRBV4-1	NA	TRBJ2-3	TGCGCCAGCAGCCAAGATTCTTGGGAGGGCGACACGCAGTATTTT	CASSQDSWEGDTQYF
TRBD1	TRBV6-6	NA	TRBJ1-2	TGTGCCAGCAGTTACGGAGGACAGGGGGTATCCGGCTACACCTTC	CASSYGGQGVSGYTF
NA	TRBV30	NA	TRBJ2-3	TGTGCCTGGACTCTAGGGGGTGGATCCACAGATACGCAGTATTTT	CAWTLGGGSTDTQYF
NA	TRBV4-3	NA	TRBJ2-2	TGCGCCAGCAGCCAGGAGGACGGGGCCGGGGAGCTGTTTTTT	CASSQEDGAGELFF
NA	TRBV4-2	few	TRBJ1-5	TGTGCCAGCAGCCAAGGTACAGTAGATCAGCCCCAGCATTTT	CASSQGTVDQPQHF
NA	TRBV10-3	NA	TRBJ2-1	TGTGCCATCAGTGAGTCAAGGACAGACAATGAGCAGTTCTTC	CAISESRTDNEQFF
TRBD1	TRBV5-1	NA	TRBJ1-2	TGCGCCAGCAGCCTAGACCGGGACAGGGATGGCTACACCTTC	CASSLDRDRDGYTF
NA	TRBV6-6	NA	TRBJ1-2	TGTGCCAGCAAGTCGAACTTTGGCTACACCTTC	CASKSNFGYTF
TRBD2	TRBV7-8	once	TRBJ2-1	TGTGCCAGCAGCCCAGAACATGGGACTAGCGGACCCTACAATGAGCAGTTCTTC	CASSPEHGTSGPYNEQFF
NA	TRBV19	NA	TRBJ2-7	TGTGCCAGTGGCCCCGGAGGACCCTACGAGCAGTACTTC	CASGPGGPYEQYF
TRBD2	TRBV7-3	NA	TRBJ2-5	TGTGCCAGCAGCCCAGTAGCGGGTGAGACCCAGTACTTC	CASSPVAGETQYF
TRBD2	TRBV5-1	NA	TRBJ2-1	TGCGCCAGCAGCTCAATCCGGGACTACTCCTACAATGAGCAGTTCTTC	CASSSIRDYSYNEQFF
NA	TRBV11-2	NA	TRBJ2-7	TGTGCCAGCAGCTCGACTAGTGGGTACGAGCAGTACTTC	CASSSTSGYEQYF
TRBD2	TRBV7-2	NA	TRBJ2-5	TGTGCCAGCAGCCCCCCGGGACTAGCGGGGGGGCGAGAGACCCAGTACTTC	CASSPPGLAGGRETQYF
TRBD2	TRBV10-3	NA	TRBJ2-5	TGTGCCATCAGTGACGGGACTAGCGGGCAAGAGACCCAGTACTTC	CAISDGTSGQETQYF
NA	TRBV7-2	NA	TRBJ1-4	TGTGCCAGCAGCTTAGAAGGGGAGGTTGATGAAAAACTGTTTTTT	CASSLEGEVDEKLFF
TRBD1	TRBV19	NA	TRBJ2-6	TGTGCCGGGGGACAGGGGGCCTCTGGGGCCAACGTCCTGACTTTC	CAGGQGASGANVLTF
NA	TRBV29-1	NA	TRBJ1-5	TGCAGCGCCAAATGGGGGGTGAATCAGCCCCAGCATTTT	CSAKWGVNQPQHF